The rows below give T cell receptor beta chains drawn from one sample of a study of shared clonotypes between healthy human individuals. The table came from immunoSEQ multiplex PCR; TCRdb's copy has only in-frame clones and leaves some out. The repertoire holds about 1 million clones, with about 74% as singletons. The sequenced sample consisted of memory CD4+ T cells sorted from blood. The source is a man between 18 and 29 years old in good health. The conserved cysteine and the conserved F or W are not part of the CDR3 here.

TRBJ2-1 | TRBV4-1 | ASSQGRLSSYNEQF
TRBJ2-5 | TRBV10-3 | ATQALRQETQY
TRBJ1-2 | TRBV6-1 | ASSDSLYGYT
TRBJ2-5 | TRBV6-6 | ASSQRGFKAQETQY
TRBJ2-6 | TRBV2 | ASRPGGQALGGANVLT
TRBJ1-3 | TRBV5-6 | ASSFPQGTIY
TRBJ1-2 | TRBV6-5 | ASSLAIDGYT
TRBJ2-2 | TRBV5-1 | ASSPDRGLMRELF
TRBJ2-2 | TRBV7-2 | ASRAQSTGELF
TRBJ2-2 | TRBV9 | ASTKSRAGVTAGELF
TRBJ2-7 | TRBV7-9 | ASSPGTGGERSSYEQY
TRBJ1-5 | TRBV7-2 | ASSPRTGNQPQH
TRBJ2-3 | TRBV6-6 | ASRTPGGTDTQY
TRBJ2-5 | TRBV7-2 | ASSLPGGGGTQY
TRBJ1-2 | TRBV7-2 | ASSLGGTGGYGYT
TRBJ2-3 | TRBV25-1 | ASSEAGGPGRGDTQY
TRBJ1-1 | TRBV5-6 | ASSLVWAANTEAF
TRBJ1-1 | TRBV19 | ASSLSGPREEAF
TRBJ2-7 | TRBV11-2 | ASSAPARTYEQY
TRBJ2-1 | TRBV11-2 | ASSPQGNEQF
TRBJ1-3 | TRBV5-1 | ASSFLDTGTGNTIY
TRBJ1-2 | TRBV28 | ASSLGTVEYGYT
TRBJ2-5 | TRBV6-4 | ASINHPRPGETQY
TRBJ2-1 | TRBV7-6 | ASSLAQRAYSYNEQF
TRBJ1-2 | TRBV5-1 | ASSLDTGDYGYT
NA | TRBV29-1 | SVFRQKLAYEQY
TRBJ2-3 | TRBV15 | ATSSSGRGTDTQY
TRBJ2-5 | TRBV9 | ASSVQSGRLETQY
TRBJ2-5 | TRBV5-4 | ASSLADSGVMETQY
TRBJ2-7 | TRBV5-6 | ASSSDVPGQGPYEQY
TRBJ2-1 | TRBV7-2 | ASSLWGGRGRNEQF
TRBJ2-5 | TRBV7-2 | ASSPSVPNPQY
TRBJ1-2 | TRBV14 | ASSQSVGFYYGYT
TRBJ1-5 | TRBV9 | ASSVVPHTRDQPQH
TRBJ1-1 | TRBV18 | ASSPGGWGDTEAF
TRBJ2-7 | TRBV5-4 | ASSLDSLYEQY
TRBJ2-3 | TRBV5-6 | ASSVLGQDSTDTQY
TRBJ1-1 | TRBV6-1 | ASRHREHTEAF
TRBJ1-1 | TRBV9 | ASSVTGMNTEAF
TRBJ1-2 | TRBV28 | ASSLFGWGYT
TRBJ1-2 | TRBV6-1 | ASSETDGILGYT